These 4 T cell receptor beta chains came from one sample sequenced in a study of STAT3 mutations in large granular lymphocyte leukemia. General study points: In T-cell large granular lymphocyte leukemia, about half of patients showed multiple immunodominant subclonotypes.

Antigen specificity for these receptors is unknown. Profiling relied on immunoSEQ multiplex PCR, and the TCRdb table lists in-frame clones only, not all of them. This table holds some 27,000 clones, roughly 80% found once. The sequencing input was peripheral blood mononuclear cells. The receptors here all came from a woman aged 45-59 years with T-cell large granular lymphocyte leukemia. Some clones in this sample may be carry-over from other donors' samples.

The chain has TRBV27 and TRBJ2-3; 8 bases agree with TRBD2. The junction had 7 bases not matched to a gene; V was cut back by 3 bases and J by 2 bases. The CDR3 spans 16 residues. CDR1 is MNHEY, CDR2 SMNVEV, per germline (reference sequence). Here the CDR3 reads CASSLGAGGHTDTQYF. The CDR3 bases are TGTGCCAGCAGTTTGGGTGCGGGAGGACACACAGATACGCAGTATTTT.

The CDR3 DNA follows: TGTGCTGGGGGGGCTGGCTATGGCTACACCTTC. Translating it yields CAGGAGYGYTF. The chain combines TRBV6-6 with TRBJ1-2, with D maybe TRBD1 (6 bases). The CDR3 covers 11 residues. Germline CDR1 MNHNY, CDR2 SVGAGI (reference sequence).

This chain's CDR3 is CASSLFAGGFYEQYF. Here the CDR3 DNA reads TGTGCCAGCAGTTTATTTGCGGGAGGCTTCTACGAGCAGTACTTC. This sequence joins TRBV28 and TRBJ2-7; 8 bases align to TRBD2. Germline V lookup: CDR1 MDHEN, CDR2 SYDVKM. The CDR3 totals 15 residues. With 1 base clipped from V and 3 bases from J, the junction kept 5 bases outside the gene matches.

V usage is TRBV7-2 and J usage is TRBJ2-3, with D unclear. V gave up 4 bases and J gave up 6 bases, with 14 bases separating them. Germline V CDR1 and CDR2: SGHTA, FQGNSA. The CDR3 length is 14 residues. The CDR3 sequence is CASSSGRPPDTQYF. The CDR3 DNA reads as TGTGCCAGCAGCTCCGGGCGGCCTCCGGATACGCAGTATTTT.